The present entry profiles one T cell receptor (beta chain) with its context. This sample was included in a study of T-cell memory formation after mild COVID-19. MiXCR was run by TCRdb on the 5' RACE reads, yielding one entry per CDR3 protein. The data contain 400,000 to 500,000 distinct CDR3 sequences, 20% of them singletons. The CDR3 runs to 15 residues. Per the germline V gene, CDR1 is MNHEY and CDR2 is SVGEGT. With V trimmed by 5 bases and J by 0 bases, 7 bases remained unmatched. The clonotype originates from an adult woman who had mild COVID-19 (a few samples of this study predate the infection). Cell type and time point are not known. Sequencing input: PBMCs or a T cell subset sorted from them (not recorded which). V is TRBV6-2 or TRBV6-3 and J is TRBJ2-7; 7 positions agree with TRBD1. For the CDR3, the DNA is TGTGCCAGCAGTGACCCAGGGGGTCGCTCCTACGAGCAGTACTTC. Amino acids: CASSDPGGRSYEQYF.